Detailed here is one T cell receptor (beta chain). The data were taken from a study of blood T cell repertoires in COVID-19. About the study: T cells, B-cell-depleted T cells, or PBMCs provided the cDNA or gDNA that served as material.

Sequencing used immunoSEQ multiplex PCR; TCRdb keeps in-frame clones, though not all of them. The data contain under 300,000 clones, more than 60% of them singletons. Trimming cost V 6 bases and J 4 bases, with 19 bases left between them. Germline CDR1 and CDR2: SGHTA and FQGTGA. There are 15 residues in the CDR3. This chain joins TRBV7-3 and TRBJ2-7, with unresolved D. Sample: peripheral blood. The clonotype was recovered from a woman between 35 and 50 years old with active or convalescent COVID-19. Here the CDR3 reads CASSLSPNGVYEQYF. Here the CDR3 DNA reads TGTGCCAGCAGTTTATCCCCGAACGGAGTATACGAGCAGTACTTC.